This T cell receptor (beta chain) was obtained from a study of sequential checkpoint blockade in melanoma. Study-level background: Randomization was 1:1 between first-line nivolumab→ipilimumab and ipilimumab→nivolumab. Both treatment sequences were followed by maintenance nivolumab.

V dropped 4 bases and J dropped 3 bases, with 24 bases sitting between them. Germline CDR1 and CDR2: SGHNT and YENEEA. CDR3 length: 18 amino acids. TCRdb keeps only in-frame clones here, not all; method: immunoSEQ multiplex PCR. The sample lists some 10,000 clones, roughly 77% seen once, with approximately 18% in the top ten. Treatment in this sample: randomized to nivolumab then ipilimumab (arm A) or the reverse (arm B). DNA-damaging chemotherapy had not been given to any patient beforehand. Live CD3+CD8+ CD19− CD56− cells were sorted from PBMCs. The sample in question was CD8+ T cells sorted from blood (inferred from file names), obtained from a patient given nivolumab and ipilimumab in sequence. This chain uses TRBV11-3 with TRBJ1-2; D is possibly TRBD1 (5 bases). This TCR came from a human donor with melanoma. The CDR3 protein is CASSSTTPVRGKYYGYTF. As DNA, the CDR3 is TGTGCCAGCAGCTCGACAACACCCGTTCGGGGGAAATACTATGGCTACACCTTC. Combining the CDR3 with reference TRBV11-3 and TRBJ1-2 gives the whole variable domain EAGVVQSPRYKIIEKKQPVAFWCNPISGHNTLYWYLQNLGQGPELLIRYENEEAVDDSQLPKDRFSAERLKGVDSTLKIQPAELGDSAVYLCASSSTTPVRGKYYGYTFGSGTRLTVV.